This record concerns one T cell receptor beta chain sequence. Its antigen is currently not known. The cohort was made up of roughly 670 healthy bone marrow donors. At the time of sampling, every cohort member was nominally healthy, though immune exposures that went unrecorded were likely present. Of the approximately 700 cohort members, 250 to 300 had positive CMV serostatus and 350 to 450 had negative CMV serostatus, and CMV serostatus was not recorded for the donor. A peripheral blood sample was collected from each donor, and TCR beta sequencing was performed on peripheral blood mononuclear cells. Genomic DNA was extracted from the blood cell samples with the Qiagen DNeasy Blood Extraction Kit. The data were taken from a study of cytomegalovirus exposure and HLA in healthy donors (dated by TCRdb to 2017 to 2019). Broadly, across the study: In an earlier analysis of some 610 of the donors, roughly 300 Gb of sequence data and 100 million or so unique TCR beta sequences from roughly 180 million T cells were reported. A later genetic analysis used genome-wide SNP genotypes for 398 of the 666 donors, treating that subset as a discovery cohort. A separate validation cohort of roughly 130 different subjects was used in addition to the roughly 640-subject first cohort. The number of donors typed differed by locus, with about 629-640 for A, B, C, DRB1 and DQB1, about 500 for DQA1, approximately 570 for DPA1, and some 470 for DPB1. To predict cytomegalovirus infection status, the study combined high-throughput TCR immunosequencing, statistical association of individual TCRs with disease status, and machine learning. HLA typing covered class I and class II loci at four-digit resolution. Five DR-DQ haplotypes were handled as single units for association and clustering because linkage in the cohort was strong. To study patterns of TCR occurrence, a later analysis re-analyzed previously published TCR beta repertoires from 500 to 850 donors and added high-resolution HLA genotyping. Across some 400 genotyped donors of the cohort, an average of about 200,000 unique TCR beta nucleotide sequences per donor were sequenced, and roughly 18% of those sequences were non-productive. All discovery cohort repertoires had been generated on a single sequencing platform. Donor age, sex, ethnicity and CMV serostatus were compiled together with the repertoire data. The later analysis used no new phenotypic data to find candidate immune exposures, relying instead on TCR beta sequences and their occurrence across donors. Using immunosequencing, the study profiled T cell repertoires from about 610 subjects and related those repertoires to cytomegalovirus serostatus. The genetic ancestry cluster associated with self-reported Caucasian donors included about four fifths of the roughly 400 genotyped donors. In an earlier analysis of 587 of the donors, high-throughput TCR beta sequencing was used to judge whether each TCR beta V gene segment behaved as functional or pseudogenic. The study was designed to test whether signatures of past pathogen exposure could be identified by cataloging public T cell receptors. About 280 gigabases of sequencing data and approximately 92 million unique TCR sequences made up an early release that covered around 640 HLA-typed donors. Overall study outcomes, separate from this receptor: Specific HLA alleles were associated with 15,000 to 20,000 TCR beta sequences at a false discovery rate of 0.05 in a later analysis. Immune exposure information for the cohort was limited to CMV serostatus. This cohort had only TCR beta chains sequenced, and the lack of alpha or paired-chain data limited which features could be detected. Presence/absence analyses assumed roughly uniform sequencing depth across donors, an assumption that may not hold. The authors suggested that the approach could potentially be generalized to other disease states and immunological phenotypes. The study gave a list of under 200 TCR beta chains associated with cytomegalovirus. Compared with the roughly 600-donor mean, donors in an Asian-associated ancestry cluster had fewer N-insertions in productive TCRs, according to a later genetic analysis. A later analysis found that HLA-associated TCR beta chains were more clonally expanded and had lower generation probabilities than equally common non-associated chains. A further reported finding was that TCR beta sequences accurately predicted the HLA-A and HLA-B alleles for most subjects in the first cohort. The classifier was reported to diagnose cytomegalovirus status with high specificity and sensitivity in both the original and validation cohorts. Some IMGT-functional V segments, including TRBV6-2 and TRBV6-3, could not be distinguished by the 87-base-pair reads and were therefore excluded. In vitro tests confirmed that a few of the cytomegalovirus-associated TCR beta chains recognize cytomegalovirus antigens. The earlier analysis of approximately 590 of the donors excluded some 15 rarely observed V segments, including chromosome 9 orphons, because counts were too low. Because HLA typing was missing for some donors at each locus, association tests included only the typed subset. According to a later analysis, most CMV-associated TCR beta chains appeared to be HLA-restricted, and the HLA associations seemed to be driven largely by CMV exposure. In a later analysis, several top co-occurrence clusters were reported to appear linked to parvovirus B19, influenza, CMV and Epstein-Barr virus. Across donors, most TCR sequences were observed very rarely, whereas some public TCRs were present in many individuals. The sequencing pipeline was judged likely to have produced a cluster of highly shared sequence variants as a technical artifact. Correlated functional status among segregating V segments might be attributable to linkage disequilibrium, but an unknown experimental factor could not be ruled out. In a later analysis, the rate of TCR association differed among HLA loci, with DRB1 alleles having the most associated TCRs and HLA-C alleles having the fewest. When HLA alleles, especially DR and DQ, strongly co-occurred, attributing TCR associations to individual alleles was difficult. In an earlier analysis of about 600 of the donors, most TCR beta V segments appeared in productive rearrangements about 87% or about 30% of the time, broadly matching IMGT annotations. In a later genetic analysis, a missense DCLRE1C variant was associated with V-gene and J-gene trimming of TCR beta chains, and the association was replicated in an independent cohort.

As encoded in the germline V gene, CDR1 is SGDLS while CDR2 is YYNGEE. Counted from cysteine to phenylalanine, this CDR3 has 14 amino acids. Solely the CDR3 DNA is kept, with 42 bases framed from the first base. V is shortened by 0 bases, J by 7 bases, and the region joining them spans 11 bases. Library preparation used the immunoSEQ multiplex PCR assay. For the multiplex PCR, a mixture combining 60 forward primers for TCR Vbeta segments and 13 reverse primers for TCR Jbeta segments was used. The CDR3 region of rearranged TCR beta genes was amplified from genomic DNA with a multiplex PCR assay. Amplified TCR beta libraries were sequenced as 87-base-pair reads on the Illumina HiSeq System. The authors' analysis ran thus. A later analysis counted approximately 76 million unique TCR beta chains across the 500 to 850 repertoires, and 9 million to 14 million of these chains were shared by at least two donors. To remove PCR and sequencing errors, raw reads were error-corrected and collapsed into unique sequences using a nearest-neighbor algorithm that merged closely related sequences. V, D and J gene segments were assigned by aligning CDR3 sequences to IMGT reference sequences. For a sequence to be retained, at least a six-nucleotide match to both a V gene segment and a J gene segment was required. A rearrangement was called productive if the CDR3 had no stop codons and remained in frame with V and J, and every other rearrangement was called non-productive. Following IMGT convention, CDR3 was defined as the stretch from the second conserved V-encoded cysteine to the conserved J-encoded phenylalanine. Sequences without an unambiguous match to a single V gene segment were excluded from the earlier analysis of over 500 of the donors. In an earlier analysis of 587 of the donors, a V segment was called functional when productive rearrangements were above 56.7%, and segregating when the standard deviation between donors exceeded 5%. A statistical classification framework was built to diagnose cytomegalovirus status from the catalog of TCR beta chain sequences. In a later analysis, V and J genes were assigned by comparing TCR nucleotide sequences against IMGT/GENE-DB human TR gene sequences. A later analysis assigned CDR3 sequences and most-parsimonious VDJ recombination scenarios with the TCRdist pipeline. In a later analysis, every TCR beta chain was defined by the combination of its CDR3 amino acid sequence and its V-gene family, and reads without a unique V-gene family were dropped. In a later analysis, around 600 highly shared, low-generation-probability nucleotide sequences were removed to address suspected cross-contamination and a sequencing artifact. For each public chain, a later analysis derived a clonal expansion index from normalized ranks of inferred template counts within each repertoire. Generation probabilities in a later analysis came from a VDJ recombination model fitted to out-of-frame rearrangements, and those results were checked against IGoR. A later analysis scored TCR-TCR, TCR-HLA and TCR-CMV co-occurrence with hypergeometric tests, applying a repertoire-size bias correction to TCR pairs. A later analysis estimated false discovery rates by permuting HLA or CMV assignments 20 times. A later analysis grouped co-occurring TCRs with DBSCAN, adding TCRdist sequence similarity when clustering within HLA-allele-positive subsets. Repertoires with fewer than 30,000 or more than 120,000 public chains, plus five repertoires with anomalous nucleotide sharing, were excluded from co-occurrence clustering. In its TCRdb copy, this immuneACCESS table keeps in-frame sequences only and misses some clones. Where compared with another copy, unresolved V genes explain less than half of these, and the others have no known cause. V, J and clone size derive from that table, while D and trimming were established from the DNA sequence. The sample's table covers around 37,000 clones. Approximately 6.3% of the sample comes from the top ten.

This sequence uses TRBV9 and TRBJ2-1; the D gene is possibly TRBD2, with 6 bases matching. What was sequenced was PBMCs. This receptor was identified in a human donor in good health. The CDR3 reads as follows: CASSVAPGTNEQFF. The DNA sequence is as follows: TGTGCCAGCAGCGTAGCTCCCGGGACTAATGAGCAGTTCTTC.